This T cell receptor (beta chain) is from a study of early T cells in non-severe SARS-CoV-2 infection. Study overall: Sequencing of unsorted whole blood was done on bulk RNA, leaving chains unpaired.

Study results and limitations: Missing private and CD4 specificities, VDJdb matching favored anti-spike CD8 responses.

This clonotype was observed a few times. What it binds is unknown. With V trimmed by 4 bases and J by 4 bases, 6 bases remained unmatched. There are 15 residues in the CDR3. The germline gives CDR1 SGHVS, CDR2 FQNEAQ. Each cDNA molecule carried a unique molecular identifier. TCRdb reprocessed the 5' RACE reads via MiXCR and lists one record per CDR3 protein. The profile shows about 83,000 distinct CDR3 sequences, roughly 15% of them singletons. The receptor's source is an adult who was a healthcare worker with PCR-confirmed SARS-CoV-2 infection or an uninfected control (not recorded which). Sequenced sample: whole blood. The V call is TRBV7-8, the J call TRBJ2-2; TRBD1 aligns across 7 bases. Written as DNA, the CDR3 is TGTGCCAGCAGCTATGCGGCAGGGGGCACCGGGGAGCTGTTTTTT. It encodes CASSYAAGGTGELFF.